The clone carrying this T cell receptor (beta chain) was seen a few times. The data were obtained in a study of response to subunit inactivated influenza vaccine. TCRdb independently ran MiXCR on the RT-PCR reads; one entry per CDR3 protein. In the table there are more than 550,000 distinct CDR3 sequences, 11% of which are singletons. This sample also belongs to another study, concerning T cells expressing NK-cell markers. In that study: The authors made TCR beta cDNA libraries by 5'RACE template switching. This switching added a universal primer site and UMIs.

Sequencing used PBMCs from blood, obtained on the day of vaccination. The TCR was taken from a man over 45 who received an inactivated influenza vaccine.

CDR3 coding DNA: TGTGCCAGCTCAGAATACCTTCCAGATTTCAATCAGCCCCAGCATTTT. Its protein product is CASSEYLPDFNQPQHF. V is TRBV18 and J is TRBJ1-5, with D unresolved. The V and J ends lost 5 bases and 3 bases respectively, with 17 bases between them. Per germline, CDR1 KGHSH and CDR2 LQKENI. The CDR3 extends over 16 amino acids.